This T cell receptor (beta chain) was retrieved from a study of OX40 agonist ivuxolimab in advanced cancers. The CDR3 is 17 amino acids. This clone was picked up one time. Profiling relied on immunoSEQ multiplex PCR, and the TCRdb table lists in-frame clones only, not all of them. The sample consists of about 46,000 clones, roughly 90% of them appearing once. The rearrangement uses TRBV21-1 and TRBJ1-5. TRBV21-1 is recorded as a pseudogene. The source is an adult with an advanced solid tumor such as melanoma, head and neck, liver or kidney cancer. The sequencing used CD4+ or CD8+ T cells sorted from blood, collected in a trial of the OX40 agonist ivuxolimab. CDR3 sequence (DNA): TGTGCCAGCAGTTCAGACATAGCTACTTGGCATCATCAGCCCCAGCATTTT. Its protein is CASSSDIATWHHQPQHF.